The 22 T cell receptor beta chains below were found in one sample sequenced in a study of blood T cell repertoires in COVID-19. The protocol was immunoSEQ multiplex PCR, while the TCRdb copy is restricted to in-frame clones and leaves out a portion. In the table there are about 270,000 clones, roughly 88% of which are singletons. The sample was PBMCs or T cells enriched from blood (not recorded which). The receptors come from a woman aged 40-49 years with acute COVID-19.

The chain carries TRBV5-4 and TRBJ2-7; D may be TRBD2 (6 bases). V lost 2 bases and J lost 0, with 12 bases in between. Germline CDR1 is SGHNT and CDR2 is YYREEE (reference sequence). The CDR3 runs to 15 residues. The CDR3, as DNA: TGTGCCAGCAGCTTCTCCCTCGGGAGCTCCTACGAGCAGTACGTC. Translating gives CASSFSLGSSYEQYV.

This sequence joins TRBV27 and TRBJ1-1, with 9 bases matching TRBD1. This CDR3 is built from 12 residues. Germline trimming cut 7 bases from V and 10 bases from J; bases unmatched to any gene: 7. Germline CDR1 reads MNHEY; CDR2 reads SMNVEV (reference sequence). This CDR3 is CASTGQGSGAFF. CDR3 DNA sequence: TGTGCCAGCACGGGACAGGGAAGTGGAGCTTTCTTT.

This chain uses TRBV24-1 with TRBJ1-2; D is possibly TRBD1 (6 bases). The V gene lost 5 bases and the J gene lost 7 bases, with 13 bases spanning the gap. The CDR3 loop spans 13 amino acids. Germline lookup yields CDR1 KGHDR and CDR2 SFDVKD. CDR3 DNA sequence: TGTGCCACCAGTGCCCCGACAGGCGTTGGCTACACCTTC. Its protein product is CATSAPTGVGYTF.

The chain recombines TRBV7-2 with TRBJ1-6, with unresolved D. CDR1 SGHTA and CDR2 FQGNSA come from the germline V gene. V was pared by 2 bases and J by 0 bases, with 8 bases between. The CDR3 totals 16 residues. The CDR3 bases are TGTGCCAGCAGCTTAATAATTAGCTCCTATAATTCACCCCTCCACTTT. Amino acids: CASSLIISSYNSPLHF. Variable domain in full (rest from reference TRBV7-2 and TRBJ1-6): GAGVSQSPSNKVTEKGKDVELRCDPISGHTALYWYRQSLGQGLEFLIYFQGNSAPDKSGLPSDRFSAERTGGSVSTLTIQRTQQEDSAVYLCASSLIISSYNSPLHFGNGTRLTVT.

This chain connects TRBV10-3 to TRBJ2-1; 10 nucleotides align to TRBD2. The CDR3 spans 14 residues. Germline V CDR1 and CDR2: ENHRY, SYGVKD. After removal of 6 bases from V and 4 bases from J, the junction contained 3 bases not matched to a gene. CDR3 in amino acids: CAISKTSGYNEQFF. Here the CDR3 DNA reads TGTGCCATCAGCAAGACTAGCGGGTACAATGAGCAGTTCTTC.

This clone occurred a few times. CDR3 DNA: TGTGCCATCAATACTAGCGGGAGGAACACCGGGGAGCTGTTTTTT. It specifies CAINTSGRNTGELFF. V usage is TRBV10-3 and J usage is TRBJ2-2; the match to TRBD2 covers 11 bases. Germline CDR1 ENHRY, CDR2 SYGVKD. Unmatched junction bases numbered 2, after V lost 7 bases and J lost 1 base. The CDR3 consists of 15 residues.

The J gene is TRBJ2-2, the V gene TRBV7-8; 8 nucleotides agree with TRBD1. The CDR3 runs to 16 residues. In germline, CDR1 is SGHVS, CDR2 FQNEAQ. The V and J ends lost 5 bases and 0 bases, in that order; junction bases with no gene match: 5. CDR3 amino acids: CASSGRDRTNTGELFF. Here the CDR3 DNA reads TGTGCCAGCAGCGGACGGGACAGGACGAACACCGGGGAGCTGTTTTTT.

The chain links TRBV5-1 to TRBJ1-4, with TRBD1 identical over 7 bases. Trimming at V came to 4 bases and at J to 5 bases, leaving 8 bases not matched to a gene. The CDR3 runs 15 residues. Germline CDR1 and CDR2: SGHRS and YFSETQ. The CDR3 nucleotides read TGCGCCAGCAGCGCGACAGGGCAAAACAATGAAAAACTGTTTTTT. It encodes CASSATGQNNEKLFF.

V gene TRBV5-6 combines with J gene TRBJ1-1; D remains ambiguous. Deletions cut 2 bases from V and 3 bases from J, with 11 bases between. Germline CDR1 reads SGHDT; CDR2 reads YYEEEE. This CDR3 spans 14 amino acids. The CDR3 sequence is CASSLRGWDTEAFF. CDR3 nucleotide sequence: TGTGCCAGCAGCTTACGCGGTTGGGACACTGAAGCTTTCTTT.

The rearrangement uses TRBV19 and TRBJ1-1, with TRBD1 matching over 7 bases. Germline assignment: CDR1 LNHDA and CDR2 SQIVND (reference sequence). With V trimmed by 5 bases and J by 0 bases, 6 bases remained unmatched. This CDR3 region has 15 residues. CDR3 sequence (DNA): TGTGCCAGTAGTCCTCGACAGGGTATGAACACTGAAGCTTTCTTT. This gives the protein CASSPRQGMNTEAFF.

The rearrangement uses TRBV10-3 and TRBJ1-2, with TRBD1 as a possible D gene (6 bases). Trimming shortened V by 11 bases and J by 2 bases, and 24 bases separated the two germline ends. The CDR3 runs 16 residues. CDR1 is ENHRY and CDR2 is SYGVKD in the germline V gene. CDR3 in DNA: TGTGCCTCCACCCCTCCCAAGGGGGATCCCAACTATGGCTACACCTTC. Translation gives CASTPPKGDPNYGYTF.

This chain connects TRBV18 to TRBJ1-1; possibly TRBD1 for D (5 bases). Trimming pared 2 bases from V and 11 bases from J, leaving 12 bases between. This CDR3 region has 12 residues. Germline V gene data show CDR1 as KGHSH and CDR2 as LQKENI. The CDR3 loop reads CASSPTGDGAFF. The CDR3 DNA follows: TGTGCCAGCTCACCAACGGGGGATGGGGCTTTCTTT.

The CDR3 loop is CASSFRLAGGAYNEQFF. Here the CDR3 DNA reads TGCGCCAGCAGCTTCCGACTAGCGGGAGGTGCCTACAATGAGCAGTTCTTC. This chain connects TRBV5-1 to TRBJ2-1; 13 bases line up with TRBD2. This CDR3 has 17 residues. V shed 2 bases and J 2 bases; nucleotides not matched to a gene: 4. The V gene's germline CDR1 is SGHRS and CDR2 YFSETQ. Filled out from reference TRBV5-1 and TRBJ2-1, the complete variable domain reads KAGVTQTPRYLIKTRGQQVTLSCSPISGHRSVSWYQQTPGQGLQFLFEYFSETQRNKGNFPGRFSGRQFSNSRSEMNVSTLELGDSALYLCASSFRLAGGAYNEQFFGPGTRLTVL.

The V call is TRBV7-6, the J call TRBJ2-5, with 11 nucleotides matching TRBD2. J lost 3 bases, V lost 5 bases, and 8 bases had no gene match. CDR1 and CDR2 from the germline V gene are SGHVS and FNYEAQ. CDR3 length equals 16 residues. As DNA, the CDR3 is TGTGCCAGCAGCCCCCAGACTAGCGGGACAGAAGAGACCCAGTACTTC. It codes for CASSPQTSGTEETQYF.

The chain employs TRBV4-3 and TRBJ2-2; 7 bases are shared with TRBD1. Germline-derived CDR1 and CDR2 are LGHNA and YSLEER. V dropped 0 bases and J dropped 1; count of bases not matched to a gene: 8. The CDR3 contains 18 residues. The chain's CDR3 is CASSQEAPAGGNTGELFF. CDR3 bases: TGCGCCAGCAGCCAAGAAGCCCCCGCAGGGGGGAACACCGGGGAGCTGTTTTTT.

The chain joins TRBV27 to TRBJ1-1; no clear D. The V end was cut by 5 bases, the J end by 4 bases, with 26 bases between. The CDR3 is made up of 18 amino acids. Per the germline V gene, CDR1 is MNHEY and CDR2 is SMNVEV (reference sequence). DNA of the CDR3: TGTGCCAGCAGTCAGTTTTCCTCCGGCGCGGGTAGAACCACTGAAGCTTTCTTT. It codes for CASSQFSSGAGRTTEAFF.

V usage is TRBV27 and J usage is TRBJ2-3, with D possibly being TRBD2 (5 bases). V lost 1 base and J lost 4, with 9 bases in between. The CDR3 extends over 14 amino acids. Germline V CDR1 and CDR2: MNHEY, SMNVEV (reference sequence). The CDR3, as DNA: TGTGCCAGCAGTTTATGGCCCGGGGCAGATACGCAGTATTTT. It is translated as CASSLWPGADTQYF.

This clone was seen once. The chain combines TRBV3-1 (or the pseudogene TRBV3-2) with TRBJ2-5; 7 nucleotides line up with TRBD1. Germline CDR1 and CDR2: LGHDT and YNNKEL (reference sequence). Germline trimming cut 2 bases from V and 5 bases from J; bases unmatched to any gene: 2. CDR3 size: 13 residues. The CDR3 is CASSQLRGETQYF. The CDR3, as DNA: TGTGCCAGCAGCCAACTCAGGGGGGAGACCCAGTACTTC.

CDR3 loop: CATSDSTSGRSEETQYF. CDR3 DNA: TGTGCCACCAGTGATTCGACTAGCGGGAGATCGGAAGAGACCCAGTACTTC. The V and J genes are TRBV24-1 and TRBJ2-5, with 12 positions matching TRBD2. This CDR3 has 17 amino acids. Germline V lookup: CDR1 KGHDR, CDR2 SFDVKD. Trimming took 2 bases from V and 3 from J; bases not matched to a gene: 6.

The V call is TRBV24-1, the J call TRBJ2-5, with D perhaps matching TRBD1 (5 bases). The CDR3 extends over 15 amino acids. The V gene's germline CDR1 is KGHDR and CDR2 SFDVKD. V was trimmed by 1 base and J by 5 bases, leaving 13 bases between them. The CDR3 DNA reads TGTGCCACCAGTGATTTTGGGGCCTCGCAGGAGACCCAGTACTTC. It encodes CATSDFGASQETQYF.

The rearrangement links TRBV10-1 to TRBJ2-1; 9 bases map to TRBD2. Germline V gene data show CDR1 as WNHNN and CDR2 as SYGVQD (reference sequence). V dropped 2 bases and J dropped 8; count of bases not matched to a gene: 10. This CDR3 comprises 16 residues. The CDR3 protein is CASSEPWASGTHEQFF. The CDR3 nucleotides are TGCGCCAGCAGTGAGCCCTGGGCTAGCGGGACGCATGAGCAGTTCTTC.

With respect to this clone: Other DNA sequences of this sample code for an identical CDR3. The rearrangement joins TRBV18 to TRBJ1-1; D possibly corresponds to TRBD1 (5 bases). The V and J ends lost 2 bases and 3 bases respectively, with 7 bases between them. Germline values: CDR1 KGHSH, CDR2 LQKENI. This CDR3 has 13 residues. The CDR3 sequence: CASSPAGDTEAFF. For the CDR3, the DNA is TGTGCCAGCTCACCAGCGGGGGACACTGAAGCTTTCTTT. Full variable domain (remainder filled in from reference TRBV18 and TRBJ1-1): NAGVMQNPRHLVRRRGQEARLRCSPMKGHSHVYWYRQLPEEGLKFMVYLQKENIIDESGMPKERFSAEFPKEGPSILRIQQVVRGDSAAYFCASSPAGDTEAFFGQGTRLTVV.